This T cell receptor (beta chain) was recovered during a study of blood T cells in healthy people across ages. Regarding the study as a whole: Calculation of diversity from one million T cells yielded estimates considered to be underestimates.

For the second PCR, which ran for 7 to 11 cycles, a sample-barcoded 5' primer and a J-beta primer mix were used. TCRdb reprocessed the 5' RACE reads with MiXCR, giving one entry per CDR3 protein. The top ten hold 25% to 35% of the sample, which has about 680,000 distinct CDR3 sequences, roughly 49% seen once. Healthy individuals of Caucasian origin from Russia, aged roughly 6 to 100, served as donors. Germline CDR1 is SEHNR and CDR2 is FQNEAQ (reference sequence). This CDR3 region has 13 residues. V trimming: 4 bases; J trimming: 3 bases; junction bases outside the gene matches: 2. As for this clonotype: The antigen is unknown.

Sequences were obtained from blood. The source of this sequence is a woman aged 60-75 years in good health. The gene calls are TRBV7-9 and TRBJ1-2, with 7 bases lining up with TRBD1. The CDR3 bases are TGTGCCAGCAGCTCCGGGACAGACTATGGCTACACCTTC. Translated: CASSSGTDYGYTF.